This T cell receptor (beta chain) is drawn from a study of T cells after yellow fever vaccination. TCRdb itself ran the 5' RACE reads through MiXCR, one entry per CDR3 protein. Of just under 600,000 distinct CDR3 sequences detected, roughly 12% appear once; the ten largest clones hold over 12%. General study results and limits: Booster samples showed a return of most primary-vaccination clones (around 96% CD4, 80% to 90% CD8).

This clonotype was detected only a few times. The antigen is undetermined. This specimen consisted of PBMCs, obtained on the day of the yellow fever booster vaccination. The source is a man aged 25 to 45 who received the YFV17D yellow fever vaccine.

CDR3 residues: CASSGPEKLFF. CDR3 sequence (DNA): TGTGCCAGCAGTGGACCTGAAAAACTGTTTTTT. The chain combines TRBV28 with TRBJ1-4; D is undetermined. Per germline, CDR1 MDHEN and CDR2 SYDVKM. This CDR3 region has 11 residues. Between the trimmed V and J ends, which lost 5 bases and 7 bases, there was a span of 5 bases. Full variable domain (rest looked up from reference TRBV28 and TRBJ1-4): DVKVTQSSRYLVKRTGEKVFLECVQDMDHENMFWYRQDPGLGLRLIYFSYDVKMKEKGDIPEGYSVSREKKERFSLILESASTNQTSMYLCASSGPEKLFFGSGTQLSVL.